Presented here are 2 T cell receptor beta chains from one specimen sequenced in a study of T cell responses to AZD1222 COVID-19 vaccine. The assay was immunoSEQ multiplex PCR, and TCRdb's table has in-frame clones only and misses some. The table lists approximately 150,000 clones, 70% to 90% of them singletons. This material consisted of peripheral blood, taken 28 days after the second dose of the MenACWY control vaccine. These receptors originate from an adult who received the MenACWY meningococcal vaccine as a control.

This clone was seen only once. The genes are TRBV28 and TRBJ2-7; D is perhaps TRBD1 (6 bases). Trimming took off 4 bases at V and 2 bases at J, with 15 bases between the two ends. This CDR3 has 15 amino acids. CDR1 MDHEN and CDR2 SYDVKM come from the germline V gene. The CDR3 reads CASSSEGDGTYEQYF. The CDR3 nucleotides are TGTGCCAGCAGTTCAGAGGGGGACGGAACCTACGAGCAGTACTTC.

V usage is TRBV5-1 and J usage is TRBJ1-4; D possibly corresponds to TRBD1 (6 bases). Germline V lookup: CDR1 SGHRS, CDR2 YFSETQ. V was trimmed by 2 bases and J by 5 bases, leaving 13 bases between them. The CDR3 is 15 residues long. The CDR3 DNA reads TGCGCCAGCAGCTTTGTATCAGGGGTGAATGAAAAACTGTTTTTT. Translated, it gives CASSFVSGVNEKLFF.